The 20 T cell receptor beta chains below all came from one sample that was sequenced in a study of CD8 T cells in ankylosing spondylitis (TCRdb year 2017). The library was prepared using 5' RACE. TCRdb names Illumina HiSeq 2500 as the instrument used. The public reads were quality trimmed at Q25 with fastp and then assembled into clones with MiXCR by TCRdb, keeping productive beta chains. One record per CDR3 amino acid sequence lists the most common genes and DNA. A total of about 270,000 distinct CDR3 sequences appear in this sample, under 35% of them only once. The ten biggest clones cover 4% to 5.5% of the sample. What was sequenced was blood, either unsorted or a sorted T cell fraction (not recorded which). These receptors were obtained from a male donor with ankylosing spondylitis or in good health (not recorded which).

The chain carries TRBV5-4 and TRBJ2-3; no clear D gene. The CDR3 totals 13 residues. V lost 0 bases, J lost 6 bases, and 8 bases lay in between. CDR1 is SGHNT, CDR2 YYREEE, per germline (reference sequence). The CDR3 coding sequence is TGTGCCAGCAGCTTGGACTCGAGGGATACGCAGTATTTT. It specifies CASSLDSRDTQYF.

The rearrangement links TRBV20-1 to TRBJ2-7; 9 nucleotides align to TRBD1. The V segment lost 3 bases and the J segment 2 bases; nucleotides outside the gene matches: 5. The CDR3 sequence is 14 residues long. Germline-derived CDR1 and CDR2 are DFQATT and SNEGSKA (reference sequence). This CDR3 reads CSARGGQGTYEQYF. The CDR3 DNA reads TGCAGTGCTAGGGGAGGACAGGGGACCTACGAGCAGTACTTC.

The chain employs TRBV5-1 and TRBJ2-7, with a weak D call TRBD1 (5 bases). V lost 0 bases, J lost 3 bases, and 10 bases lay in between. The CDR3 is made up of 14 amino acids. The germline gives CDR1 SGHRS, CDR2 YFSETQ. CDR3 in DNA: TGCGCCAGCAGCTTGGGACAGACGATCTACGAGCAGTACTTC. It translates to CASSLGQTIYEQYF.

This sequence joins TRBV5-1 and TRBJ2-7; D is ambiguous. The CDR3 sequence is 15 residues long. Trimming pared 0 bases from V and 3 bases from J, leaving 13 bases between. Germline V gene lookup returns CDR1 SGHRS and CDR2 YFSETQ. The CDR3 DNA sequence: TGCGCCAGCAGCTTGGACATTCTCACAGACTACGAGCAGTACTTC. Amino acid sequence: CASSLDILTDYEQYF.

This clonotype has more than one count but fewer than ten. The chain combines TRBV7-3 with TRBJ2-5, with D uncertain. Germline V gene lookup returns CDR1 SGHTA and CDR2 FQGTGA. The CDR3 length is 15 residues. Trimming cost V 0 bases and J 1 base, with 9 bases left between them. DNA of the CDR3: TGTGCCAGCAGCTTAACCGGAAGACTCCAAGAGACCCAGTACTTC. Its translation is CASSLTGRLQETQYF.

The gene calls are TRBV29-1 and TRBJ2-3; 8 nucleotides agree with TRBD2. The CDR3 consists of 14 residues. V shed 3 bases and J 3 bases; nucleotides not matched to a gene: 5. Germline V gives CDR1 SQVTM, CDR2 ANQGSEA. For the CDR3, the DNA is TGCAGCGTTGAGGGGGAGCGGGGGACAGATACGCAGTATTTT. Its translation is CSVEGERGTDTQYF.

The chain employs TRBV5-5 and TRBJ1-2; weak D call: TRBD1 (5 bases). The CDR3 has 15 residues. V was cut by 0 bases and J by 11 bases, with 20 bases left in between. CDR1 and CDR2 from the germline V gene are SGHKS and YYEKEE (reference sequence). The CDR3 sequence: CASSLGSGPQGEYTF. In DNA form, the CDR3 reads TGTGCCAGCAGCTTGGGTTCAGGGCCCCAGGGCGAATACACCTTC.

The V call is TRBV29-1, the J call TRBJ1-5; D may be TRBD1 (5 bases). CDR1 SQVTM and CDR2 ANQGSEA come from the germline V gene. Trimming cost V 2 bases and J 0 bases, with 8 bases left between them. The CDR3 contains 14 residues. The CDR3 DNA reads TGCAGCGTTGAACGGACAAATAGCAATCAGCCCCAGCATTTT. It yields the protein CSVERTNSNQPQHF.

The chain employs TRBV11-2 and TRBJ2-7; TRBD1 matches 8 bases. V trimming: 2 bases; J trimming: 6 bases; junction bases outside the gene matches: 3. From germline, CDR1 is SGHAT and CDR2 FQNNGV. The CDR3 contains 13 residues. Here the CDR3 reads CASSLQGAGEQYF. CDR3 DNA: TGTGCCAGCAGCTTACAGGGGGCGGGCGAGCAGTACTTC. Full variable domain (missing parts from reference TRBV11-2 and TRBJ2-7): EAGVAQSPRYKIIEKRQSVAFWCNPISGHATLYWYQQILGQGPKLLIQFQNNGVVDDSQLPKDRFSAERLKGVDSTLKIQPAKLEDSAVYLCASSLQGAGEQYFGPGTRLTVT.

J is TRBJ2-1 and V is TRBV6-5; D call uncertain. CDR1 MNHEY and CDR2 SVGAGI come from the germline V gene. The CDR3 is 13 residues long. The ends were cut back, 2 bases at V and 5 bases at J, with 7 bases in the middle. CDR3 in DNA: TGTGCCAGCAGTTACCAGGATAACAATGAGCAGTTCTTC. Translation: CASSYQDNNEQFF.

V is TRBV20-1 and J is TRBJ2-1; TRBD1 matches at 7 bases. CDR1 is DFQATT and CDR2 is SNEGSKA in the germline V gene (reference sequence). The CDR3 is 10 residues long. The ends lost 6 bases at V and 12 bases at J; junction bases unmatched: 5. CDR3 DNA sequence: TGCAGTGCCCCGACAGGGATGCAGTTCTTC. It is translated as CSAPTGMQFF.

The chain combines TRBV20-1 with TRBJ2-3, with D possibly being TRBD2 (6 bases). The CDR3 covers 14 residues. Germline CDR1 and CDR2: DFQATT and SNEGSKA (reference sequence). With 6 bases removed from V and 5 bases from J, the gap between germline ends came to 18 bases. The CDR3 spells CSAPRLEEGDTQYF. In nucleotides, the CDR3 is TGCAGTGCCCCACGACTAGAGGAGGGAGATACGCAGTATTTT.

For this clonotype: Sequence at one end of the junction differs from germline and may be a read error. The chain recombines TRBV20-1 with TRBJ2-1; 10 bases fit TRBD2. Germline values: CDR1 DFQATT, CDR2 SNEGSKA (reference sequence). The CDR3 is 16 residues long. The CDR3 region has the DNA TGCTGTGCTAGGACTAGCGGCCGGAGCTCCTACAATGAGCAGTTCTTC. This sequence encodes CCARTSGRSSYNEQFF.

V usage is TRBV5-6 and J usage is TRBJ1-2; D unclear. Trimming removed 4 bases from V and 5 bases from J, with 15 bases in between. The CDR3 is 14 residues long. From germline, CDR1 is SGHDT and CDR2 YYEEEE. Here the CDR3 DNA reads TGTGCCAGCAGCCGGACCACGACCACATATGGCTACACCTTC. It specifies CASSRTTTTYGYTF.

Only a few counts were recorded for this clonotype. The V and J genes are TRBV6-1 and TRBJ1-2; D is uncertain. The V gene's germline CDR1 is MNHNS and CDR2 SASEGT. Trimming left V 7 bases short and J 1 base short, with 10 bases between. CDR3 size: 13 residues. The DNA for the CDR3 is TGTGCCAGCATCGCGGTTGGTAACTATGGCTACACCTTC. Protein: CASIAVGNYGYTF.

This rearrangement joins TRBV27 to TRBJ2-1; TRBD2 matches at 9 bases. This CDR3 contains 16 residues. The J segment lost 6 bases and the V segment lost 2 bases, leaving 8 bases of the junction unmatched. The germline V gene encodes CDR1 MNHEY and CDR2 SMNVEV (reference sequence). The DNA for the CDR3 is TGTGCCAGCAGTTTACAGGGCGGGGGGGCTGGCAATGAGCAGTTCTTC. This gives the protein CASSLQGGGAGNEQFF.

The J gene is TRBJ2-4, the V gene TRBV28; D might be TRBD1 (5 bases). With 2 bases removed from V and 8 bases from J, the gap between germline ends came to 13 bases. Germline V gene sequence: CDR1 MDHEN, CDR2 SYDVKM. CDR3 length: 14 amino acids. CDR3 sequence: CASSLTGRADIQYF. CDR3 DNA: TGTGCCAGCAGTTTAACGGGCAGGGCGGACATTCAGTACTTC.

This clonotype was seen only once. The CDR3 DNA follows: TGTGCCAGCAGCCGCGGGACAGGGAGCCACGAGCAGTACTTC. This codes for CASSRGTGSHEQYF. The chain employs TRBV7-8 and TRBJ2-7, with TRBD1 identical over 9 bases. With V trimmed by 5 bases and J by 5 bases, 7 bases remained unmatched. The CDR3 runs 14 residues. Germline V gene lookup returns CDR1 SGHVS and CDR2 FQNEAQ.

This clonotype was detected many times. The CDR3 loop reads CASSSTDTQYF. Here the CDR3 DNA reads TGTGCCAGCAGTTCCACAGATACGCAGTATTTT. The rearrangement joins TRBV7-9 to TRBJ2-3; D gene unclear. CDR3 length: 11 residues. With 6 bases removed from V and 2 bases from J, the gap between germline ends came to 3 bases. CDR1 is SEHNR and CDR2 is FQNEAQ in the germline V gene (reference sequence).

This clonotype has more than one count but fewer than ten. The chain carries TRBV6-5 and TRBJ2-1, with D perhaps matching TRBD2 (5 bases). Trimming removed 2 bases from V and 6 bases from J, with 20 bases in between. This CDR3 has 17 residues. The germline gives CDR1 MNHEY, CDR2 SVGAGI. CDR3 coding DNA: TGTGCCAGCAGTTACGGGCCAGCGGAAAAACTTACCAATGAGCAGTTCTTC. This codes for CASSYGPAEKLTNEQFF.